The sequence of this TCR beta chain was determined in a study of regulatory T cells in long-lasting Graves disease. The germline gives CDR1 MNHEY, CDR2 SVGAGI. This CDR3 region has 15 residues. Trimming removed 0 bases from V and 5 bases from J, with 13 bases in between. Indicated time point: newly diagnosed GD, antithyroid drugs for less than 3 months. From RNA extracted from PBMCs, the TCR library was made. This clonotype was detected many times. Its antigen remains unknown. The authors built TCR beta libraries using iRepertoire HTBI primers and Arm-PCR of CDR3 regions. Each CDR3 protein gets one entry after TCRdb re-called the multiplex PCR reads with MiXCR. The sample has 410,000 or so distinct CDR3 sequences; about 15% are singletons. Regarding the study as a whole: Whereas nearly 1,000 public clonotypes were shared by new patients, persistent patients shared more, at under 3,000.

A further study also used this sample, focusing on T cells in Graves' hyperthyroidism and ophthalmopathy. That work states: Graves' hyperthyroidism was deemed stable given no ophthalmopathy progression within 18 months. Carried out on the TCR CDR3, a first-round RT-PCR used the HTBI primer set. Blood shared most expanded thyroid clonotypes above 0.001.

The chain joins TRBV6-5 to TRBJ1-2; D unresolved. The sample in question was peripheral blood mononuclear cells (PBMCs), obtained at new diagnosis, from a patient treated with antithyroid drugs. This clonotype was sampled from a young woman with Graves disease. This CDR3 reads CASSYSLGAEYGYTF. The CDR3 region has the DNA TGTGCCAGCAGTTACTCTCTCGGAGCGGAATATGGCTACACCTTC.